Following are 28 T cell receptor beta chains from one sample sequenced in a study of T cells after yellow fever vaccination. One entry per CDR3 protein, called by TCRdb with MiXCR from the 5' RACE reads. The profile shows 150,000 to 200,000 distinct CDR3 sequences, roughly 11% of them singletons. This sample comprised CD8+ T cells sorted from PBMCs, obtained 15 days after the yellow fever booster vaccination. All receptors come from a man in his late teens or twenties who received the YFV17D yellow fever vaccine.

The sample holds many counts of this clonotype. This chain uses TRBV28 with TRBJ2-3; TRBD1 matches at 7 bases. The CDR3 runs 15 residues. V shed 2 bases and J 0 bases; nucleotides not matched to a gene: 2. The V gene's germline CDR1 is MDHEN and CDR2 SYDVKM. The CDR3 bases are TGTGCCAGCAGTTTACAGGGGGTTAGCACAGATACGCAGTATTTT. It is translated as CASSLQGVSTDTQYF. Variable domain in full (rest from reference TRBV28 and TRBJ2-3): DVKVTQSSRYLVKRTGEKVFLECVQDMDHENMFWYRQDPGLGLRLIYFSYDVKMKEKGDIPEGYSVSREKKERFSLILESASTNQTSMYLCASSLQGVSTDTQYFGPGTRLTVL.

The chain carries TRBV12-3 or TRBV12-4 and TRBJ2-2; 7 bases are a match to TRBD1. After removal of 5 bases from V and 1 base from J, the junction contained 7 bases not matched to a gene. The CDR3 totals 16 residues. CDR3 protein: CASSTSDRENTGELFF. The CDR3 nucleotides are TGTGCCAGCAGTACCTCCGACAGGGAGAACACCGGGGAGCTGTTTTTT.

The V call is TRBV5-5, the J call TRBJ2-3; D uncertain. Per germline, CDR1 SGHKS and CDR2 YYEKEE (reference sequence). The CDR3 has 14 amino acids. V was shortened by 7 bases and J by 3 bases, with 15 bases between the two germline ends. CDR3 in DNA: TGTGCCAGCCCTGCCCAGATTAGGACAGATACGCAGTATTTT. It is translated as CASPAQIRTDTQYF.

The CDR3 sequence: CATSRGPGGLETQYF. CDR3 DNA sequence: TGTGCCACCAGCAGAGGCCCCGGGGGCTTAGAGACCCAGTACTTC. The chain carries TRBV15 and TRBJ2-5; either TRBD1 or TRBD2 may fit D (6 bases each). V lost 1 base and J lost 4, with 13 bases in between. The CDR3 loop spans 15 amino acids. Germline assignment: CDR1 LNHNV and CDR2 YYDKDF (reference sequence).

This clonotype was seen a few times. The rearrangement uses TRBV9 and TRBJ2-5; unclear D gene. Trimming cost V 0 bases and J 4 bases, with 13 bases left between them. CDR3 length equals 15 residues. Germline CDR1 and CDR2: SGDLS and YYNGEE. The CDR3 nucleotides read TGTGCCAGCAGCGTAGAAGTCACGCCGGGAGAGACCCAGTACTTC. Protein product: CASSVEVTPGETQYF.

The CDR3 protein is CAISDNSYEQYF. The CDR3 DNA follows: TGTGCCATCAGTGACAACTCCTACGAGCAGTACTTC. The rearrangement links TRBV10-3 to TRBJ2-7, with D uncertain. Trimming left V 3 bases short and J 0 bases short, with 3 bases between. The CDR3 totals 12 residues. Germline V gives CDR1 ENHRY, CDR2 SYGVKD.

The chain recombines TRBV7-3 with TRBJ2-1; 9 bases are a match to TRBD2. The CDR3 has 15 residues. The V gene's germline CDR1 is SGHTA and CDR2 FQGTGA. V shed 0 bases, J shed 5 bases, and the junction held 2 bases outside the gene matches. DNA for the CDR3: TGTGCCAGCAGCTTAACAGCGGGGGGACACAATGAGCAGTTCTTC. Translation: CASSLTAGGHNEQFF.

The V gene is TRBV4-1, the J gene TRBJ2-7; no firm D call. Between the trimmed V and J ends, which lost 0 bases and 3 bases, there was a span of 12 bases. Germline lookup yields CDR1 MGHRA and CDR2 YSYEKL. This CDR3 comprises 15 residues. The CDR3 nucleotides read TGCGCCAGCAGCCAAGATCAAAAGGAGTTCTACGAGCAGTACGTC. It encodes CASSQDQKEFYEQYV.

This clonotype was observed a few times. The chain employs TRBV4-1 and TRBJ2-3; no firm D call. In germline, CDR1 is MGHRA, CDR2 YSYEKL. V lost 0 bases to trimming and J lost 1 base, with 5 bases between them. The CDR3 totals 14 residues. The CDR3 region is CASSQELGTDTQYF. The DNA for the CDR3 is TGCGCCAGCAGCCAAGAGCTGGGCACAGATACGCAGTATTTT.

CDR3 DNA: TGTGCCAGCAGCTTAGCAGGGGAGAACTATGGCTACACCTTC. This encodes CASSLAGENYGYTF. This sequence joins TRBV7-9 and TRBJ1-2; a possible D gene is TRBD1 (5 bases). Germline V gives CDR1 SEHNR, CDR2 FQNEAQ (reference sequence). Between the trimmed V and J ends, which lost 0 bases and 2 bases, there was a span of 7 bases. The length of the CDR3 is 14 residues.

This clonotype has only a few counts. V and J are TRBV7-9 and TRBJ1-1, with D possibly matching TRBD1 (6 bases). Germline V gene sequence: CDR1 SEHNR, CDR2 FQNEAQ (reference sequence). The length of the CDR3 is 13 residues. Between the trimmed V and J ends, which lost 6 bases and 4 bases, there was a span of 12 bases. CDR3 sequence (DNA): TGTGCCAGCAGTATAGAAGGGGGCACTGAAGCTTTCTTT. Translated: CASSIEGGTEAFF.

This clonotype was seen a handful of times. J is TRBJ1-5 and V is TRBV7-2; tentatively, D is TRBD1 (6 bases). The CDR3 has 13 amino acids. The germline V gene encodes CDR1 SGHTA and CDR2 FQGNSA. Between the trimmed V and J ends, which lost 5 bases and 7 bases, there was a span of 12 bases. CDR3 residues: CASSPQGWQPQHF. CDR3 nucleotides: TGTGCCAGCAGCCCGCAGGGGTGGCAGCCCCAGCATTTT.

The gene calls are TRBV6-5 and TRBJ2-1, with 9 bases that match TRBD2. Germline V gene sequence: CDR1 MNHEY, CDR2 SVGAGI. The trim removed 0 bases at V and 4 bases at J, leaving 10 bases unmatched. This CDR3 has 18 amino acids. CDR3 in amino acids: CASSYSTGRLAGYNEQFF. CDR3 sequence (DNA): TGTGCCAGCAGTTACTCTACGGGGAGGCTAGCGGGGTACAATGAGCAGTTCTTC.

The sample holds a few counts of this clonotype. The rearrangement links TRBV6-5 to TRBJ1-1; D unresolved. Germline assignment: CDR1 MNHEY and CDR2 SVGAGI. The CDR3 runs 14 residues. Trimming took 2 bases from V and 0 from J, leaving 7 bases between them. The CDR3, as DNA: TGTGCCAGCAGTTACAGCCTTTTGAACACTGAAGCTTTCTTT. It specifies CASSYSLLNTEAFF.

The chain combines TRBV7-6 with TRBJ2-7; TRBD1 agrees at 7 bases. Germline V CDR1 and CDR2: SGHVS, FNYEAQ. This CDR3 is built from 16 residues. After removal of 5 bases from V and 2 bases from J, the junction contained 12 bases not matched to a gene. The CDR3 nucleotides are TGTGCCAGCAGCCCACCCACAGGGGTAGGTGCCTACGAGCAGTACTTC. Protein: CASSPPTGVGAYEQYF. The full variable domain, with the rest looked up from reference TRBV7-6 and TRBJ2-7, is GAGVSQSPRYKVTKRGQDVALRCDPISGHVSLYWYRQALGQGPEFLTYFNYEAQQDKSGLPNDRFSAERPEGSISTLTIQRTEQRDSAMYRCASSPPTGVGAYEQYFGPGTRLTVT.

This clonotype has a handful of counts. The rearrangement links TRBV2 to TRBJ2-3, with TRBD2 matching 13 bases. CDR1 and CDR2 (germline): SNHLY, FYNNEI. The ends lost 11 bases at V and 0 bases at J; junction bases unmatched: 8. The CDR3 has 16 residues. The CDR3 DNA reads TGTGCCCCGAGGACTAGCGGGGGAACTAGCACAGATACGCAGTATTTT. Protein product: CAPRTSGGTSTDTQYF.

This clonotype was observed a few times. DNA of the CDR3: TGCAGTGCCTTGGACAGGAACACAGATACGCAGTATTTT. As protein: CSALDRNTDTQYF. V usage is TRBV20-1 and J usage is TRBJ2-3, with 7 positions matching TRBD1. Germline loops: CDR1 DFQATT, CDR2 SNEGSKA (reference sequence). Trimming cost V 6 bases and J 2 bases; bases outside gene matches: 5. This CDR3 has 13 residues.

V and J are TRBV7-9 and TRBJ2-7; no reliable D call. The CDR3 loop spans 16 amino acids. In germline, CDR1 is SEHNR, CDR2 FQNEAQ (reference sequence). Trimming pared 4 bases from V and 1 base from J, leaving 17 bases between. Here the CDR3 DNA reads TGTGCCAGCAGCTCCTCCAGGCTAGGGATTTCCTACGAGCAGTACTTC. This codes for CASSSSRLGISYEQYF. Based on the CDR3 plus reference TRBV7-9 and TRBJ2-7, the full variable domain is DTGVSQNPRHKITKRGQNVTFRCDPISEHNRLYWYRQTLGQGPEFLTYFQNEAQLEKSRLLSDRFSAERPKGSFSTLEIQRTEQGDSAMYLCASSSSRLGISYEQYFGPGTRLTVT.

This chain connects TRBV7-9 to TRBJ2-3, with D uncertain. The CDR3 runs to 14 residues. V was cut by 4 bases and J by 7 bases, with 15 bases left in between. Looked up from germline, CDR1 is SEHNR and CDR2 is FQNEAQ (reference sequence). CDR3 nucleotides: TGTGCCAGCAGCTCCCCTTTGGTCCCCCATACGCAGTATTTT. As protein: CASSSPLVPHTQYF.

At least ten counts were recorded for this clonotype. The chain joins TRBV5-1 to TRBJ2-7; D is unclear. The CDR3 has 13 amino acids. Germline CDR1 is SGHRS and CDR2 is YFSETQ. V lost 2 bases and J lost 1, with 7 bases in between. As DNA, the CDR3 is TGCGCCAGCAGCTTCTGGGGTTCCTACGAGCAGTACTTC. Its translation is CASSFWGSYEQYF.

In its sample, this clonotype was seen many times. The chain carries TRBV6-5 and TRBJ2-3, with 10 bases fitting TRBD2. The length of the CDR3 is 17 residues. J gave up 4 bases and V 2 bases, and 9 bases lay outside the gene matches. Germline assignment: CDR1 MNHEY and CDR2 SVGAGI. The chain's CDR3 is CASSYRPSGGSPDTQYF. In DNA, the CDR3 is TGTGCCAGCAGTTACCGCCCTAGCGGGGGTTCACCAGATACGCAGTATTTT.

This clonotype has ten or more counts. CDR3 DNA: TGTGCCAGCAGCGAGGGGGGGAGTGGCTACACCTTC. This translates into CASSEGGSGYTF. J is TRBJ1-2 and V is TRBV7-3, with D maybe TRBD1 (6 bases). Trimming took off 5 bases at V and 7 bases at J, with 11 bases between the two ends. Germline V CDR1 and CDR2: SGHTA, FQGTGA. This CDR3 has 12 amino acids.

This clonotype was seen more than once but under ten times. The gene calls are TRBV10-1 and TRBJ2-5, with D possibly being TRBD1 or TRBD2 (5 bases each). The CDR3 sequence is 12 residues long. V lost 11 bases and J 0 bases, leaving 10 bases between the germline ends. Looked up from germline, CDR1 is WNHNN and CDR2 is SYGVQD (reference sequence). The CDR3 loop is CAAEGNQETQYF. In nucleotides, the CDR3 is TGCGCCGCCGAGGGGAACCAAGAGACCCAGTACTTC.

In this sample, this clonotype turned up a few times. This CDR3 reads CASSSTQVKETQYF. For the CDR3, the DNA is TGTGCCAGCAGTTCCACCCAAGTCAAAGAGACCCAGTACTTC. V usage is TRBV6-5 and J usage is TRBJ2-5; D not certain. The CDR3 is 14 amino acids. Germline CDR1 reads MNHEY; CDR2 reads SVGAGI. V shed 4 bases and J shed 3 bases, with 12 bases lying between them.

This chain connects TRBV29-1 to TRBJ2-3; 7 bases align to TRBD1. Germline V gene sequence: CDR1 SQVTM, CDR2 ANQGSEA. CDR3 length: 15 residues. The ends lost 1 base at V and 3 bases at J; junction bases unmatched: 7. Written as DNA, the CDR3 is TGCAGCGTTGAAGGTGTCACAGGGGATACAGATACGCAGTATTTT. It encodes CSVEGVTGDTDTQYF.

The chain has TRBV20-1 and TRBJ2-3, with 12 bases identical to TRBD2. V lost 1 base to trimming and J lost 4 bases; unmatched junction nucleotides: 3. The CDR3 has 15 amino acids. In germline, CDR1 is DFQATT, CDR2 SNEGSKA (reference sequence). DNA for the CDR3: TGCAGTGCTAGAGCGACTAGCGGGGGACCAGATACGCAGTATTTT. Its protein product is CSARATSGGPDTQYF.

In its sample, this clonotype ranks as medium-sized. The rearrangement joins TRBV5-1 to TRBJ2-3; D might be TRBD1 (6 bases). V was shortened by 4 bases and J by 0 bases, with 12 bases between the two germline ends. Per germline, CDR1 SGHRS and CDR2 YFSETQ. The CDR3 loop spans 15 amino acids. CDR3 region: CASSPGQTSTDTQYF. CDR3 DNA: TGCGCCAGCAGCCCAGGACAGACTAGCACAGATACGCAGTATTTT.

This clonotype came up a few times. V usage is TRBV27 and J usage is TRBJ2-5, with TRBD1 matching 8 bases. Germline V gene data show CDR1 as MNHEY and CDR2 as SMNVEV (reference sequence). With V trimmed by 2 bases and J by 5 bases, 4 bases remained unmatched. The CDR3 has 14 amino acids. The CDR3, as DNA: TGTGCCAGCAGTTTAGGACAGGGCGTTGAGACCCAGTACTTC. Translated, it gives CASSLGQGVETQYF.